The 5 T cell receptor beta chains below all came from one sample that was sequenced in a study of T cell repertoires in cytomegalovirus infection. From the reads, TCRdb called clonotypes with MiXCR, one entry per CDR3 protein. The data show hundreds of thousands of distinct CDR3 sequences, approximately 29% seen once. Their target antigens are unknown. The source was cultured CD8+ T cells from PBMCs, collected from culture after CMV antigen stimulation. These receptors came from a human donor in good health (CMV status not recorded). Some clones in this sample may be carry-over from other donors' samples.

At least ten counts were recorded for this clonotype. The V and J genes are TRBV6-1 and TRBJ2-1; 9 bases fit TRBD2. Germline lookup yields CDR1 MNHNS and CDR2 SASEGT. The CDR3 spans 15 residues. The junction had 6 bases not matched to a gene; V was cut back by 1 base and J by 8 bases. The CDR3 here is CASSEGLAGRYEQFF. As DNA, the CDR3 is TGTGCCAGCAGTGAAGGGCTAGCGGGGAGGTATGAGCAGTTCTTC.

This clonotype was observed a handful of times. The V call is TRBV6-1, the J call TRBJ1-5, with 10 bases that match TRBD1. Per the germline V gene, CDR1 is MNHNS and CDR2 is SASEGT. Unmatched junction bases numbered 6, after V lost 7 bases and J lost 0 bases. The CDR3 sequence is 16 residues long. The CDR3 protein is CASIPGQGYSNQPQHF. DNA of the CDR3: TGTGCCAGCATTCCGGGACAGGGGTATAGCAATCAGCCCCAGCATTTT.

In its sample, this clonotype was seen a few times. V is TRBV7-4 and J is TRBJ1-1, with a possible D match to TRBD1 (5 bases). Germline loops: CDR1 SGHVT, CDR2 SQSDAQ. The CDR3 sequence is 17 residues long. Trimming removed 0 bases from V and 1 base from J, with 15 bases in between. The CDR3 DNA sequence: TGTGCCAGCAGCTTAGCATGGCAGGGAGAAGCGAACACTGAAGCTTTCTTT. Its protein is CASSLAWQGEANTEAFF.

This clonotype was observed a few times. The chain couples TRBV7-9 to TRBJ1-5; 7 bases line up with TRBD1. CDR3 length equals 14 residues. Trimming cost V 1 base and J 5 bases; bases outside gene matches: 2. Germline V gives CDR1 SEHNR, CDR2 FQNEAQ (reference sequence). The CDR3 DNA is TGTGCCAGCAGCTTAGACCAGGGGGATCAGCCCCAGCATTTT. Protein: CASSLDQGDQPQHF.

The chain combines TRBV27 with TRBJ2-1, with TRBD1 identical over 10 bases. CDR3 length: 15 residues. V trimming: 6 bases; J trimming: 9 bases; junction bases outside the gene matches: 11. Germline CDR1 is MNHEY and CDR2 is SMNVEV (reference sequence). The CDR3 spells CASRIRDRGFGEQFF. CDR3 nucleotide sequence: TGTGCCAGCAGAATCCGGGACAGGGGATTTGGTGAGCAGTTCTTC.